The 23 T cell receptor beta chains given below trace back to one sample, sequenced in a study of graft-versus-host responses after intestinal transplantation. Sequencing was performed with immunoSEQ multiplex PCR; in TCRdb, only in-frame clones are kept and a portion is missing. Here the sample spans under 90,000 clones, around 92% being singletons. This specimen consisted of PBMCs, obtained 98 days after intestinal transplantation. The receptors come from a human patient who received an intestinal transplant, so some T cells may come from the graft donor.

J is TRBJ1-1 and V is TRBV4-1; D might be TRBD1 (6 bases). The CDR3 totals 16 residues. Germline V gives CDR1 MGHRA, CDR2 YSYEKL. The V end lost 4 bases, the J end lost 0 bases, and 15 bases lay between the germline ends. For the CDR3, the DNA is TGCGCCAGCAGCCTGGAGGACAGTGTTATGAACACTGAAGCTTTCTTT. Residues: CASSLEDSVMNTEAFF.

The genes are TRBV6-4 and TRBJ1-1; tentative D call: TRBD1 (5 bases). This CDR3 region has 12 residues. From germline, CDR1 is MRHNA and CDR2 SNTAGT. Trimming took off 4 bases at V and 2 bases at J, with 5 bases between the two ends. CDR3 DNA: TGTGCCAGCAGTGGGGACAACACTGAAGCTTTCTTT. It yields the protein CASSGDNTEAFF.

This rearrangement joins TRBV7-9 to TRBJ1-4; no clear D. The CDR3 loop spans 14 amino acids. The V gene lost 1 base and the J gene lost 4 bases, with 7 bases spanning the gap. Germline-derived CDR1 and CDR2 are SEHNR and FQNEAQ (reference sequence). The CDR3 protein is CASSLGAINEKLFF. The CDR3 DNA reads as TGTGCCAGCAGCTTAGGGGCCATTAATGAAAAACTGTTTTTT.

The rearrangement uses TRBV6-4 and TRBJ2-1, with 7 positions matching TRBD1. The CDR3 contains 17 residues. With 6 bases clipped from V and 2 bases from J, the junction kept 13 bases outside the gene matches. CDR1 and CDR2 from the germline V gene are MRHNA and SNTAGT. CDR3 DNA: TGTGCCAGCAGCGGGGCACACAGGGGCTCACCCTACAATGAGCAGTTCTTC. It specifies CASSGAHRGSPYNEQFF.

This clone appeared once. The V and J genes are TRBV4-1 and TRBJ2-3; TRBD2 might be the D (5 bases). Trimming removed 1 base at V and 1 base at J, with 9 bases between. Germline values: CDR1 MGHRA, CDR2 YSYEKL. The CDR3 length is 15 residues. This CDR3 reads CASSQGLARTDTQYF. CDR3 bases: TGCGCCAGCAGCCAAGGGCTAGCCCGCACAGATACGCAGTATTTT.

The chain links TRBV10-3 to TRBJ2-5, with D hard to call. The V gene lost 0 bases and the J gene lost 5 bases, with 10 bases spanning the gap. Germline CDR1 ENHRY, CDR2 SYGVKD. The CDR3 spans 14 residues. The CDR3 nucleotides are TGTGCCATCAGTGAGTCGAGTAGCTCGGAGACCCAGTACTTC. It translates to CAISESSSSETQYF.

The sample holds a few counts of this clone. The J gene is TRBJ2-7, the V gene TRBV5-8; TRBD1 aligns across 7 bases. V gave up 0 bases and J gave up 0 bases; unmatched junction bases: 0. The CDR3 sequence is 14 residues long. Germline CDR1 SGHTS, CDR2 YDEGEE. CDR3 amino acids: CASSLAGGSYEQYF. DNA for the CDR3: TGTGCCAGCAGCTTGGCAGGGGGCTCCTACGAGCAGTACTTC.

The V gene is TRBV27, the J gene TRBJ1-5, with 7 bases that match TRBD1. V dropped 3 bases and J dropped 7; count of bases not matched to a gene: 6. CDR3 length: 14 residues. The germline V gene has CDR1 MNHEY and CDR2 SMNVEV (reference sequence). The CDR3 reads CASSFGTVGQPQHF. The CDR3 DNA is TGTGCCAGCAGTTTTGGGACAGTAGGACAGCCCCAGCATTTT.

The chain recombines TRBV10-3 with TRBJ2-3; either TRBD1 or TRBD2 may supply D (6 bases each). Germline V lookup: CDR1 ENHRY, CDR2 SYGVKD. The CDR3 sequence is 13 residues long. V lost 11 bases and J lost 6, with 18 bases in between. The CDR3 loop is CAGRDKRADTQYF. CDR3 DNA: TGTGCCGGCCGGGACAAGCGGGCGGATACGCAGTATTTT.

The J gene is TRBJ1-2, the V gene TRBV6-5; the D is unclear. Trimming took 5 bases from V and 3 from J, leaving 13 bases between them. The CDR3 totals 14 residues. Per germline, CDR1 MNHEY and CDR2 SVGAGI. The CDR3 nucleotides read TGTGCCAGCAGTGCCAGGTTGGGAGACTATGGCTACACCTTC. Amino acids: CASSARLGDYGYTF.

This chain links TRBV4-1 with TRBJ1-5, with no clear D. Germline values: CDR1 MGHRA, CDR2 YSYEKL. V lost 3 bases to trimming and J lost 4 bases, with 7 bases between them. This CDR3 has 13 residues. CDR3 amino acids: CASSQFVNQPQHF. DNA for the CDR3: TGCGCCAGCAGCCAGTTTGTGAATCAGCCCCAGCATTTT.

The CDR3, as DNA: TGTGCCAGCAGCCCCCGGACAGGGCCCTACAATGAGCAGTTCTTC. Amino acids: CASSPRTGPYNEQFF. The chain couples TRBV7-9 to TRBJ2-1, with 8 bases identical to TRBD1. V lost 5 bases, J lost 2 bases, and 5 bases stayed unmatched. CDR3 length: 15 amino acids. CDR1 and CDR2 from the germline V gene are SEHNR and FQNEAQ (reference sequence).

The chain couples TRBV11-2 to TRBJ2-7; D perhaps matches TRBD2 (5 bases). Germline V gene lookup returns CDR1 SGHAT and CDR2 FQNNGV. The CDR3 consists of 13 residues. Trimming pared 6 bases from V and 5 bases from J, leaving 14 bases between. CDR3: CASSRISSDEQYF. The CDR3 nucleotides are TGTGCCAGCAGTAGGATCAGTAGCGACGAGCAGTACTTC.

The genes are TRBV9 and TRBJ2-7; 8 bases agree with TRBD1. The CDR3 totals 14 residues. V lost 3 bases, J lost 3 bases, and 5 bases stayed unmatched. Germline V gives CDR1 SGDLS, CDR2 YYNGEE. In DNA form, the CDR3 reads TGTGCCAGCAGCGCAGGGGGCGCAGTCTACGAGCAGTACTTC. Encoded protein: CASSAGGAVYEQYF.

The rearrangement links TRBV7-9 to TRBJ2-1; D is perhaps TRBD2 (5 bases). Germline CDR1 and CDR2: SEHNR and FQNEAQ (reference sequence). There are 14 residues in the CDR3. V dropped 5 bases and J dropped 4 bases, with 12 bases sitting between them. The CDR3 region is CASSPVARYNEQFF. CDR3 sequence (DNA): TGTGCCAGCAGCCCCGTAGCGAGATACAATGAGCAGTTCTTC.

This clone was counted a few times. This CDR3 reads CASSYYTDTQYF. CDR3 DNA: TGTGCCAGCAGCTACTACACAGATACGCAGTATTTT. This chain links TRBV11-3 with TRBJ2-3; no firm D call. CDR1 is SGHNT and CDR2 is YENEEA in the germline V gene. The CDR3 covers 12 residues. With 4 bases removed from V and 2 bases from J, the gap between germline ends came to 4 bases.

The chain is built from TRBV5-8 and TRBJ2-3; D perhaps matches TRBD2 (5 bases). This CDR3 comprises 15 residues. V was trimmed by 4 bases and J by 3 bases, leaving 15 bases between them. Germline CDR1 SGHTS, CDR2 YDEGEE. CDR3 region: CASSPPSGYTDTQYF. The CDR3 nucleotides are TGTGCCAGCAGCCCCCCGTCGGGGTATACAGATACGCAGTATTTT.

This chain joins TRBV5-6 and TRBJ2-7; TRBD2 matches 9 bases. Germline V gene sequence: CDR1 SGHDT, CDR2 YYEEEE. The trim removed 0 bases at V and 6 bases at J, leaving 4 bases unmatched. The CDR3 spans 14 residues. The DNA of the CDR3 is TGTGCCAGCAGCTTGGGCGGGGGGGCCTTCGAGCAGTACTTC. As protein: CASSLGGGAFEQYF.

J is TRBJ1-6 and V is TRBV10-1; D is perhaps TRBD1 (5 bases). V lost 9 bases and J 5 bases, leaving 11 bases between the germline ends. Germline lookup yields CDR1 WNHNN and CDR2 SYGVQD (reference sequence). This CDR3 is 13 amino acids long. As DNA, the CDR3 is TGCGCCAGTCAGGGCAACGATAATTCACCCCTCCACTTT. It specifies CASQGNDNSPLHF.

The CDR3 DNA reads as TGTGCCAGCAGTGTCCTCACAAGCCCCAGGGCTGGAAACACCATATATTTT. Translated, it gives CASSVLTSPRAGNTIYF. This chain links TRBV6-1 with TRBJ1-3, with TRBD1 as a possible D gene (5 bases). CDR1 and CDR2 from the germline V gene are MNHNS and SASEGT. The CDR3 totals 17 residues. V was pared by 4 bases and J by 2 bases, with 18 bases between.

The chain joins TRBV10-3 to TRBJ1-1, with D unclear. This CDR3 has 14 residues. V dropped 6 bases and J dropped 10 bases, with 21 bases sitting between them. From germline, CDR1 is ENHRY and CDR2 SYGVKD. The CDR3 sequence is CAIRHTGLLDGAFF. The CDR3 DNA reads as TGTGCCATCAGACACACCGGGCTATTAGATGGAGCTTTCTTT.

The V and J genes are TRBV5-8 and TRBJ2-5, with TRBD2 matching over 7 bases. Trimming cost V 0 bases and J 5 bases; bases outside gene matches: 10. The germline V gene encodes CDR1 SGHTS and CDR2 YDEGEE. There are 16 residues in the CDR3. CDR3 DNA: TGTGCCAGCAGCTTGGAAGTGGGGAGGGGAATGGAGACCCAGTACTTC. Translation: CASSLEVGRGMETQYF. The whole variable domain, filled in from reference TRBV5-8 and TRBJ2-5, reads EAGVTQSPTHLIKTRGQQATLRCSPISGHTSVYWYQQALGLGLQFLLWYDEGEERNRGNFPPRFSGRQFPNYSSELNVNALELEDSALYLCASSLEVGRGMETQYFGPGTRLLVL.

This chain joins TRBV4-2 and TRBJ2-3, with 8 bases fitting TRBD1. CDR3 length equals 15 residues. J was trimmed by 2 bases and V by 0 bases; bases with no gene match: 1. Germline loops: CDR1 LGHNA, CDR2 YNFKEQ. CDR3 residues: CASSQEGQVTDTQYF. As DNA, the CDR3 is TGTGCCAGCAGCCAAGAGGGACAGGTCACAGATACGCAGTATTTT.